This T cell receptor beta chain was identified in a study of regulatory T cells in long-lasting Graves disease. Specified time point: newly diagnosed GD, antithyroid drugs for less than 3 months. PBMCs were the source of the RNA used for TCR sequencing. At least ten counts were recorded for this clonotype. Its antigen remains unknown. This CDR3 spans 17 amino acids. Germline V CDR1 and CDR2: SGHVS, FQNEAQ. J was trimmed by 2 bases and V by 2 bases; bases with no gene match: 11. Study-level results: The persistent group shared fewer than 3,500 public clonotypes, more than the approximately 890 shared by new patients.

Researchers made TCR beta libraries by using iRepertoire HTBI primers and running Arm-PCR on CDR3 regions. TCRdb reprocessed the multiplex PCR reads with MiXCR, giving one entry per CDR3 protein. The sample has 400,000 to 450,000 distinct CDR3 sequences, more than 13% seen once. In addition, the sample was reused for a study of T cells in Graves' hyperthyroidism and ophthalmopathy. That study adds: Diagnoses were made from clinical symptoms, serum measures (thyroxine and TRAb), thyroid ultrasound and orbital computed tomography. HTBI primers were the set used in a first-round RT-PCR of the TCR CDR3. Ophthalmopathy was told apart from stable hyperthyroidism by a 13 V-J model.

The J gene is TRBJ2-7, the V gene TRBV7-8; 8 bases are a match to TRBD1. This clonotype originated in a woman aged 25 to 39 with Graves disease. Here the sequenced sample was peripheral blood mononuclear cells (PBMCs), taken at new diagnosis, from a patient treated with antithyroid drugs. CDR3 protein: CASSLNPGQERPYEQYF. Here the CDR3 DNA reads TGTGCCAGCAGCTTAAATCCGGGACAGGAGCGCCCCTACGAGCAGTACTTC.